Given below is one T cell receptor beta chain in context. The sample comes from a study of blood T cell repertoires in COVID-19. Across the study: T cells, B-cell-depleted T cells, or PBMCs supplied cDNA or gDNA.

The CDR3 consists of 14 residues. Germline V lookup: CDR1 SGHRS, CDR2 YFSETQ. J gave up 2 bases and V 4 bases, and 1 base lay outside the gene matches. Original handling: The authors estimated nucleated cell counts from reference gene primer amplification. The repertoire was sequenced with immunoSEQ multiplex PCR; TCRdb's copy has only in-frame clones and lacks some. Clone size and the V and J calls come from that table; the DNA yielded D and trimming. The sample holds roughly 33,000 clones, about 86% seen once. The sequence came from a human donor in a cohort sampled during active COVID-19. Sequencing used peripheral blood. The rearrangement links TRBV5-1 to TRBJ1-3, with 9 bases that match TRBD1. The CDR3 sequence is CASSRQGAGNTIYF. The CDR3 bases are TGCGCCAGCAGCCGACAGGGGGCTGGAAACACCATATATTTT. Full variable domain (remainder filled in from reference TRBV5-1 and TRBJ1-3): KAGVTQTPRYLIKTRGQQVTLSCSPISGHRSVSWYQQTPGQGLQFLFEYFSETQRNKGNFPGRFSGRQFSNSRSEMNVSTLELGDSALYLCASSRQGAGNTIYFGEGSWLTVV.